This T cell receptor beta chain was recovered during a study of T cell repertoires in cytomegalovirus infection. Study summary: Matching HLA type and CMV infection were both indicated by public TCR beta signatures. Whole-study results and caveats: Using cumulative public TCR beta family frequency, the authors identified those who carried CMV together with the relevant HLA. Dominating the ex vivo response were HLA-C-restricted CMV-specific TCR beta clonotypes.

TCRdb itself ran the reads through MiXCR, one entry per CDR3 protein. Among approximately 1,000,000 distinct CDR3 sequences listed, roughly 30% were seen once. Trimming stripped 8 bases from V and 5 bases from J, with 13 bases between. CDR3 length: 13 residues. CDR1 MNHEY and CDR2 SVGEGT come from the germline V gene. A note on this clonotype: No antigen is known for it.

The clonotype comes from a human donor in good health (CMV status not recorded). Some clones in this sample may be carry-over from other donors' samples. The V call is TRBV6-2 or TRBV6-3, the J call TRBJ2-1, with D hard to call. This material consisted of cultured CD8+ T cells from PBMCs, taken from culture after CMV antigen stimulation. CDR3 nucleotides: TGTGCCAGCTTAGTAGATCTGGACAATGAGCAGTTCTTC. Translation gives CASLVDLDNEQFF.